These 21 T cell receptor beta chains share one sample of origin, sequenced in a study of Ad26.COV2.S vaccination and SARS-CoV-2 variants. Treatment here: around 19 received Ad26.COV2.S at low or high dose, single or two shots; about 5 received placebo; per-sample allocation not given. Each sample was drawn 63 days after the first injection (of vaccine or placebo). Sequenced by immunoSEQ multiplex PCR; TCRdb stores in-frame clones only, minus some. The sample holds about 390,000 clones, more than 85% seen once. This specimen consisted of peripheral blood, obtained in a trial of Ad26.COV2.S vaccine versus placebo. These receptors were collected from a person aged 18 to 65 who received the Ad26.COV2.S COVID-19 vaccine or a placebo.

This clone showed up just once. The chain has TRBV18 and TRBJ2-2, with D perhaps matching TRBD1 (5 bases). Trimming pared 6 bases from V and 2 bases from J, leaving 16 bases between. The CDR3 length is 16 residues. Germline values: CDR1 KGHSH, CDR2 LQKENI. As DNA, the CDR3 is TGTGCCAGCTCCTCGGCGGTCCAGGGCAACACCGGGGAGCTGTTTTTT. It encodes CASSSAVQGNTGELFF.

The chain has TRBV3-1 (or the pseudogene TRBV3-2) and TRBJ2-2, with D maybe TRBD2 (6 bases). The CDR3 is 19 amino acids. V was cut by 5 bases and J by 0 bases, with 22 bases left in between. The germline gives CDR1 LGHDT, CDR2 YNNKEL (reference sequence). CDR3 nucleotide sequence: TGTGCCAGCAGCGCAAACACCTGGGAGGAGACAGCGAACACCGGGGAGCTGTTTTTT. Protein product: CASSANTWEETANTGELFF.

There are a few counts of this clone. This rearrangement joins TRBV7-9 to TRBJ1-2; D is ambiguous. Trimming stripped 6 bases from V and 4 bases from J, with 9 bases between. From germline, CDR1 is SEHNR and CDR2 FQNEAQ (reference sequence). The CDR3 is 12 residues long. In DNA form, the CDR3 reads TGTGCCAGCAGTCTAAGGGTCTATGGCTACACCTTC. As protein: CASSLRVYGYTF. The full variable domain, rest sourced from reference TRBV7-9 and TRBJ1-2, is DTGVSQNPRHKITKRGQNVTFRCDPISEHNRLYWYRQTLGQGPEFLTYFQNEAQLEKSRLLSDRFSAERPKGSFSTLEIQRTEQGDSAMYLCASSLRVYGYTFGSGTRLTVV.

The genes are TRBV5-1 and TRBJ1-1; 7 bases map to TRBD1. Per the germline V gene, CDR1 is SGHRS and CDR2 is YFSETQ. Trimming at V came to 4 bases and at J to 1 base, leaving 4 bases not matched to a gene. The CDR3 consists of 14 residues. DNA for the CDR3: TGCGCCAGCAGCACGGGACAGACGAACACTGAAGCTTTCTTT. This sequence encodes CASSTGQTNTEAFF.

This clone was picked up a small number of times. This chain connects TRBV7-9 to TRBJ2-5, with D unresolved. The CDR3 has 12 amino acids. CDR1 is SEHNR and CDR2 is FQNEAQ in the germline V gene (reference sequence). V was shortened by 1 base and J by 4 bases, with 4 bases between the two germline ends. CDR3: CASSLEVETQYF. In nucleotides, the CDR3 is TGTGCCAGCAGCTTAGAGGTAGAGACCCAGTACTTC.

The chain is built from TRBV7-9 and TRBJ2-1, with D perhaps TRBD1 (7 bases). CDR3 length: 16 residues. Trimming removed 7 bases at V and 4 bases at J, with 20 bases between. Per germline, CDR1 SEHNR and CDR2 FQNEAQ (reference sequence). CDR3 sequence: CASNLRRGQQYNEQFF. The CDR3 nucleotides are TGTGCCAGCAATTTGAGGAGGGGACAGCAATACAATGAGCAGTTCTTC. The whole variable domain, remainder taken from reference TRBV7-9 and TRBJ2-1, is DTGVSQNPRHKITKRGQNVTFRCDPISEHNRLYWYRQTLGQGPEFLTYFQNEAQLEKSRLLSDRFSAERPKGSFSTLEIQRTEQGDSAMYLCASNLRRGQQYNEQFFGPGTRLTVL.

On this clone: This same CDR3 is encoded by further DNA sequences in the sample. CDR3 protein: CASSVGLQGNTEAFF. CDR3 DNA: TGTGCCAGCAGCGTAGGGCTTCAGGGAAACACTGAAGCTTTCTTT. The chain carries TRBV9 and TRBJ1-1, with a weak D call TRBD1 (5 bases). V lost 0 bases to trimming and J lost 2 bases, with 11 bases between them. This CDR3 has 15 amino acids. CDR1 is SGDLS and CDR2 is YYNGEE in the germline V gene.

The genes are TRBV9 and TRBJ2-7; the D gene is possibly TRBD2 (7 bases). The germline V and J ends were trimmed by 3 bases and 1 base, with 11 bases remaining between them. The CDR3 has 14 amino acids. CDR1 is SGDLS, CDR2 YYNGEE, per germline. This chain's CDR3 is CASSARGASYEQYF. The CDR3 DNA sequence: TGTGCCAGCAGCGCTCGGGGGGCTTCCTACGAGCAGTACTTC. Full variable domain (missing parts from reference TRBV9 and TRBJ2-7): DSGVTQTPKHLITATGQRVTLRCSPRSGDLSVYWYQQSLDQGLQFLIQYYNGEERAKGNILERFSAQQFPDLHSELNLSSLELGDSALYFCASSARGASYEQYFGPGTRLTVT.

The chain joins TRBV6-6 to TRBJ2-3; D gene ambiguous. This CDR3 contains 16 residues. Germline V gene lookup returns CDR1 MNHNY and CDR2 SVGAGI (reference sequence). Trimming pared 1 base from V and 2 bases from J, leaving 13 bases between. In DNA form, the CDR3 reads TGTGCCAGCAGTTACTTAGGACCAGCCCCCACAGATACGCAGTATTTT. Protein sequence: CASSYLGPAPTDTQYF.

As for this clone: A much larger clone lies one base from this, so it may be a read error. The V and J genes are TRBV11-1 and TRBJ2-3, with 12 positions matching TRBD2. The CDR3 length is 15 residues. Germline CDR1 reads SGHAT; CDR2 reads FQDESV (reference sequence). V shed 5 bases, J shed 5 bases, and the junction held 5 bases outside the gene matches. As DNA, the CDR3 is TGTGCCAGCAGCCCTAGCGGGGGGGCCGTAGATACGCAGTATTTT. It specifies CASSPSGGAVDTQYF.

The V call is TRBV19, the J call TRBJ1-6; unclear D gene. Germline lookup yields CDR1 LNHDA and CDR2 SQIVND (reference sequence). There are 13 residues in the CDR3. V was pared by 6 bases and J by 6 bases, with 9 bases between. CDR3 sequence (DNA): TGTGCCAGTAGGCGGGCAGTTAATTCACCCCTCCACTTT. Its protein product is CASRRAVNSPLHF. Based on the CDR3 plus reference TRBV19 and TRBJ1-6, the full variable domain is DGGITQSPKYLFRKEGQNVTLSCEQNLNHDAMYWYRQDPGQGLRLIYYSQIVNDFQKGDIAEGYSVSREKKESFPLTVTSAQKNPTAFYLCASRRAVNSPLHFGNGTRLTVT.

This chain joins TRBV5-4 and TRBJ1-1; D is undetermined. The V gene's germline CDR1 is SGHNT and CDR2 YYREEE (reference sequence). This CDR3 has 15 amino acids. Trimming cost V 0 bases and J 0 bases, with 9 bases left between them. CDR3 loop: CASSLEAGMNTEAFF. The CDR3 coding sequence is TGTGCCAGCAGCTTGGAGGCGGGGATGAACACTGAAGCTTTCTTT.

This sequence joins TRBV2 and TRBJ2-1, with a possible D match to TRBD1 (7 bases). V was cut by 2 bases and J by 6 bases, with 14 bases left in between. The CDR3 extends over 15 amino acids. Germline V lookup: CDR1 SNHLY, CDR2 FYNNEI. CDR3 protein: CASSERPGGSNEQFF. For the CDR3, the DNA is TGTGCCAGCAGTGAACGGCCAGGGGGGTCCAATGAGCAGTTCTTC.

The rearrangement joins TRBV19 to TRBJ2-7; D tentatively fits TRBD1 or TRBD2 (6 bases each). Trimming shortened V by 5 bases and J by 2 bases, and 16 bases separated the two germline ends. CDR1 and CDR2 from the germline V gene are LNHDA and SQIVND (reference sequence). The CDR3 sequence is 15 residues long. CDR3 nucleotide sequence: TGTGCCAGTAGTGCCTCCTCCGGGGGCGCCTACGAGCAGTACTTC. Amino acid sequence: CASSASSGGAYEQYF.

CDR3 sequence reads: CASSNSGANTEAFF. The CDR3, as DNA: TGTGCCAGCAGTAATTCAGGGGCTAACACTGAAGCTTTCTTT. The rearrangement links TRBV7-9 to TRBJ1-1, with D maybe TRBD1 (6 bases). Germline values: CDR1 SEHNR, CDR2 FQNEAQ (reference sequence). The V end was cut by 6 bases, the J end by 2 bases, with 13 bases between. The CDR3 runs to 14 residues.

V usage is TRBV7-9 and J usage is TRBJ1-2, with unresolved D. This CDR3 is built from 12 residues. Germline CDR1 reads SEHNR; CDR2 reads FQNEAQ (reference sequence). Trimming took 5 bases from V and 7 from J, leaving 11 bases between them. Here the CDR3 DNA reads TGTGCCAGCAGCACCTCGTCGGGTGGCTACACCTTC. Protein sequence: CASSTSSGGYTF.

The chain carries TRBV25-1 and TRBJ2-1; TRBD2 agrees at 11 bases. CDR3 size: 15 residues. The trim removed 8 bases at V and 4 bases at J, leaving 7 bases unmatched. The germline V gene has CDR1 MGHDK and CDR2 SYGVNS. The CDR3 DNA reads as TGTGCCAGCGGAGTAGCGGGGGGGCGTTACAATGAGCAGTTCTTC. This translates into CASGVAGGRYNEQFF. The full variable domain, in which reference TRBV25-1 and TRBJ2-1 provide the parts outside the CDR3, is EADIYQTPRYLVIGTGKKITLECSQTMGHDKMYWYQQDPGMELHLIHYSYGVNSTEKGDLSSESTVSRIRTEHFPLTLESARPSHTSQYLCASGVAGGRYNEQFFGPGTRLTVL.

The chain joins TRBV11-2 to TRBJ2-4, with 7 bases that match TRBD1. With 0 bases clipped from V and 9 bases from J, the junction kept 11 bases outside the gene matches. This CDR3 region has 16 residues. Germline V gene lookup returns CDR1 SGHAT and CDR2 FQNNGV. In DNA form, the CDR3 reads TGTGCCAGCAGCTTAGATGTAAGAGGGGGCCAGAGCATTCAGTACTTC. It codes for CASSLDVRGGQSIQYF. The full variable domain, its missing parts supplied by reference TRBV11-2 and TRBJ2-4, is EAGVAQSPRYKIIEKRQSVAFWCNPISGHATLYWYQQILGQGPKLLIQFQNNGVVDDSQLPKDRFSAERLKGVDSTLKIQPAKLEDSAVYLCASSLDVRGGQSIQYFGAGTRLSVL.

The CDR3 DNA follows: TGTGCCAGCAGCCCCCCGGGGCGACAGGGTTCCTACGAGCAGTACTTC. This sequence encodes CASSPPGRQGSYEQYF. The chain employs TRBV7-2 and TRBJ2-7, with 7 bases fitting TRBD1. Germline values: CDR1 SGHTA, CDR2 FQGNSA. J lost 1 base, V lost 5 bases, and 11 bases had no gene match. The CDR3 runs 16 residues.

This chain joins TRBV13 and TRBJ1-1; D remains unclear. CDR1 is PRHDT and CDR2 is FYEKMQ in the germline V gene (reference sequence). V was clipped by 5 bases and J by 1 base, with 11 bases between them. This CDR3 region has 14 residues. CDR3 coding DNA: TGTGCCAGCAGCGCCGACCCAGGGAACACTGAAGCTTTCTTT. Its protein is CASSADPGNTEAFF.

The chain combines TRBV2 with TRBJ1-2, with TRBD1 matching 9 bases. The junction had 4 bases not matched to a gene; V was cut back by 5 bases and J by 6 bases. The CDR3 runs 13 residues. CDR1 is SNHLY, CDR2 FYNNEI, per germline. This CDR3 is CASSYRGQDGYTF. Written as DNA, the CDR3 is TGTGCCAGCAGTTACAGGGGGCAAGATGGCTACACCTTC. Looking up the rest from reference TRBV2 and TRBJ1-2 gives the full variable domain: EPEVTQTPSHQVTQMGQEVILRCVPISNHLYFYWYRQILGQKVEFLVSFYNNEISEKSEIFDDQFSVERPDGSNFTLKIRSTKLEDSAMYFCASSYRGQDGYTFGSGTRLTVV.